A single sample gave rise to the 23 T cell receptor beta chains below, sequenced in a study of neurological immune-mediated disorders. TCRdb reprocessed the 5' RACE reads with MiXCR, giving one entry per CDR3 protein. Here the sample spans fewer than 110,000 distinct CDR3 sequences, 10% to 12% being singletons. As to time point: longitudinal time-point 3. Sequenced input: PBMCs. Receptor source: a female donor with HTLV-1-associated myelopathy (HAM/TSP).

A few counts support this clonotype. The chain has TRBV12-3 or TRBV12-4 and TRBJ2-1; D is unresolved. This CDR3 is built from 15 residues. V lost 6 bases and J 0 bases, leaving 12 bases between the germline ends. The CDR3 loop reads CASSPEQSSYNEQFF. CDR3 nucleotide sequence: TGTGCCAGCAGCCCCGAACAGAGCTCCTACAATGAGCAGTTCTTC.

This clonotype was counted at least ten times. The genes are TRBV5-1 and TRBJ2-1; no clear D gene. Between the trimmed V and J ends, which lost 0 bases and 4 bases, there was a span of 11 bases. CDR1 is SGHRS and CDR2 is YFSETQ in the germline V gene. The CDR3 contains 15 residues. In DNA, the CDR3 is TGCGCCAGCAGCTTGGCGGGCTCAACATACAATGAGCAGTTCTTC. This gives the protein CASSLAGSTYNEQFF.

In DNA form, the CDR3 reads TGTGCCAGCAGCCCAACGGGAGAAAGCCGAGGGAATGAGCAGTTCTTC. It encodes CASSPTGESRGNEQFF. The J gene is TRBJ2-1, the V gene TRBV7-2; a possible D gene is TRBD2 (6 bases). Trimming took 5 bases from V and 7 from J, leaving 21 bases between them. The germline gives CDR1 SGHTA, CDR2 FQGNSA. The length of the CDR3 is 16 residues.

This clonotype was counted many times. The chain combines TRBV6-5 with TRBJ2-5; 8 bases match TRBD1. The ends lost 5 bases at V and 4 bases at J; junction bases unmatched: 6. Germline assignment: CDR1 MNHEY and CDR2 SVGAGI. The CDR3 consists of 14 residues. CDR3 nucleotide sequence: TGTGCCAGCAGTACTACAGGGGGATTAGAGACCCAGTACTTC. Amino acids: CASSTTGGLETQYF.

At least ten counts were recorded for this clonotype. The chain carries TRBV5-1 and TRBJ2-3; no firm D call. Trimming cost V 2 bases and J 5 bases, with 6 bases left between them. This CDR3 is 12 amino acids long. The germline CDR1 and CDR2 sequences are SGHRS and YFSETQ. CDR3 DNA sequence: TGCGCCAGCAGCTTTGGTGGAGATACGCAGTATTTT. Translated, it gives CASSFGGDTQYF.

This clonotype was recorded many times. This chain joins TRBV20-1 and TRBJ2-7; D ambiguous. In germline, CDR1 is DFQATT, CDR2 SNEGSKA (reference sequence). Trimming pared 7 bases from V and 1 base from J, leaving 17 bases between. The CDR3 is made up of 14 amino acids. The DNA for the CDR3 is TGCAGTGATACCCCTACCGCACCTTCCTACGAGCAGTACTTC. The encoded protein is CSDTPTAPSYEQYF.

This clonotype appeared many times. The chain is built from TRBV6-1 and TRBJ1-5; D call uncertain. Germline lookup yields CDR1 MNHNS and CDR2 SASEGT. Trimming took off 1 base at V and 3 bases at J, with 10 bases between the two ends. The CDR3 is 15 amino acids. CDR3 DNA: TGTGCCAGCAGTGAAGACGGCAGCTTCAATCAGCCCCAGCATTTT. Amino acid sequence: CASSEDGSFNQPQHF.

This clonotype has at least ten counts. V and J are TRBV5-6 and TRBJ2-3; D remains unclear. The V end lost 0 bases, the J end lost 7 bases, and 6 bases lay between the germline ends. CDR3 length equals 12 residues. Germline CDR1 is SGHDT and CDR2 is YYEEEE. The CDR3 sequence: CASSLESNTQYF. CDR3 bases: TGTGCCAGCAGCTTGGAGTCGAATACGCAGTATTTT.

The V gene is TRBV20-1, the J gene TRBJ2-1; 8 nucleotides align to TRBD2. This CDR3 has 14 residues. Germline CDR1 and CDR2: DFQATT and SNEGSKA (reference sequence). Trimming at V came to 2 bases and at J to 7 bases, leaving 7 bases not matched to a gene. The CDR3 is CSARIDGGDNEQFF. The CDR3 coding sequence is TGCAGTGCTAGAATCGACGGGGGGGATAATGAGCAGTTCTTC.

Ten or more counts support this clonotype. As DNA, the CDR3 is TGTGCCAGCAGCCATTCTCCACAGTCCTCTGGGGCCAACGTCCTGACTTTC. It codes for CASSHSPQSSGANVLTF. The rearrangement joins TRBV9 to TRBJ2-6; D gene unclear. This CDR3 region has 17 residues. Per the germline V gene, CDR1 is SGDLS and CDR2 is YYNGEE. Between the trimmed V and J ends, which lost 4 bases and 0 bases, there was a span of 14 bases.

This clonotype was observed at least ten times. This rearrangement joins TRBV15 to TRBJ1-5, with D tentatively TRBD1 (5 bases). Trimming pared 0 bases from V and 8 bases from J, leaving 14 bases between. The CDR3 is 15 amino acids. Germline CDR1 is LNHNV and CDR2 is YYDKDF (reference sequence). The CDR3 DNA is TGTGCCACCAGCAGAGAGGTGAGGGGAAATGAGCCCCAGCATTTT. It is translated as CATSREVRGNEPQHF. The whole variable domain, filled in from reference TRBV15 and TRBJ1-5, reads DAMVIQNPRYQVTQFGKPVTLSCSQTLNHNVMYWYQQKSSQAPKLLFHYYDKDFNNEADTPDNFQSRRPNTSFCFLDIRSPGLGDTAMYLCATSREVRGNEPQHFGDGTRLSIL.

This clonotype appeared many times. A junction end diverges from the germline sequence, so it may reflect a read error. This chain connects TRBV15 to TRBJ2-2; TRBD1 agrees at 8 bases. Germline CDR1 LNHNV, CDR2 YYDKDF (reference sequence). This CDR3 has 15 residues. The CDR3 region has the DNA TGTGCTACCAGCAGAAACGGACAGGGAACCGGGGAGCTGTTTTTT. It codes for CATSRNGQGTGELFF.

This clonotype occurred many times. The gene calls are TRBV12-3 or TRBV12-4 and TRBJ2-5, with 10 bases fitting TRBD1. This CDR3 has 14 amino acids. The ends lost 6 bases at V and 4 bases at J; junction bases unmatched: 5. The CDR3 region is CASSSRTGGETQYF. CDR3 bases: TGTGCCAGCAGCTCTCGGACAGGGGGAGAGACCCAGTACTTC.

This clonotype appeared many times. The J gene is TRBJ2-6, the V gene TRBV5-6; TRBD1 matches at 9 bases. The CDR3 contains 18 residues. Germline V lookup: CDR1 SGHDT, CDR2 YYEEEE. Trimming cost V 3 bases and J 1 base; bases outside gene matches: 8. CDR3 sequence: CASSWSGTGRSGANVLTF. For the CDR3, the DNA is TGTGCCAGCAGCTGGTCCGGGACAGGGAGATCTGGGGCCAACGTCCTGACTTTC. The variable domain in full, completed from reference TRBV5-6 and TRBJ2-6, reads DAGVTQSPTHLIKTRGQQVTLRCSPKSGHDTVSWYQQALGQGPQFIFQYYEEEERQRGNFPDRFSGHQFPNYSSELNVNALLLGDSALYLCASSWSGTGRSGANVLTFGAGSRLTVL.

In the case of this clonotype: Germline is not matched at one junction end, which may reflect a read error. V gene TRBV3-1 combines with J gene TRBJ1-1; D not resolved. The CDR3 consists of 13 residues. Germline V CDR1 and CDR2: LGHDT, YNNKEL (reference sequence). The CDR3 loop reads CDSSQDHNSEAFF. The CDR3 bases are TGTGACAGCAGCCAAGATCATAACAGTGAAGCTTTCTTT.

There are many counts of this clonotype. DNA of the CDR3: TGTGCCAGTAGGGCAGAGTCCTATGGCTACACCTTC. This translates into CASRAESYGYTF. The rearrangement links TRBV25-1 to TRBJ1-2; D remains unclear. From germline, CDR1 is MGHDK and CDR2 SYGVNS. CDR3 size: 12 residues. V was trimmed by 9 bases and J by 4 bases, leaving 12 bases between them.

This clonotype was counted many times. The chain carries TRBV20-1 and TRBJ2-7; 9 positions match TRBD1. The germline V gene has CDR1 DFQATT and CDR2 SNEGSKA (reference sequence). This CDR3 spans 16 amino acids. J gave up 1 base and V 6 bases, and 13 bases lay outside the gene matches. The CDR3 loop is CSATASGQGVSYEQYF. The CDR3 DNA reads as TGCAGTGCAACCGCATCGGGACAGGGCGTGTCCTACGAGCAGTACTTC.

This clonotype was detected a few times. This chain uses TRBV9 with TRBJ2-3, with a tentative D call TRBD1 (5 bases). The germline V gene encodes CDR1 SGDLS and CDR2 YYNGEE. The V end lost 0 bases, the J end lost 4 bases, and 12 bases lay between the germline ends. CDR3 size: 15 residues. The CDR3 reads CASSVGAGQSDTQYF. The CDR3, as DNA: TGTGCCAGCAGCGTAGGGGCAGGGCAATCAGATACGCAGTATTTT.

Details on this clonotype: This may be a read error, as it is one base from a much larger clone. V gene TRBV7-3 combines with J gene TRBJ2-5, with D possibly called TRBD1 or TRBD2 (5 bases each). CDR3 length: 15 residues. Germline CDR1 and CDR2: SGHTA and FQGTGA. V dropped 2 bases and J dropped 6 bases, with 16 bases sitting between them. CDR3: CASSLARGREQTQYF. The CDR3 coding sequence is TGTGCCAGCAGCTTAGCCCGGGGCCGTGAACAGACCCAGTACTTC.

This clonotype appeared many times. This chain joins TRBV5-1 and TRBJ2-5, with 11 positions matching TRBD2. Germline loops: CDR1 SGHRS, CDR2 YFSETQ. The V and J ends lost 0 bases and 2 bases, in that order; junction bases with no gene match: 3. The CDR3 is 16 residues long. The CDR3 spells CASSLGLAGPQETQYF. CDR3 coding DNA: TGCGCCAGCAGCTTGGGACTAGCGGGGCCACAAGAGACCCAGTACTTC.

This clonotype has at least ten counts. This sequence joins TRBV7-9 and TRBJ2-7, with a tentative D call TRBD2 (5 bases). V lost 2 bases and J lost 0, with 11 bases in between. The CDR3 covers 15 residues. Looked up from germline, CDR1 is SEHNR and CDR2 is FQNEAQ (reference sequence). The CDR3 DNA is TGTGCCAGCAGCTTACAGGACTTCTACTCCTACGAGCAGTACTTC. The encoded protein is CASSLQDFYSYEQYF.

This clonotype has at least ten counts. The chain combines TRBV20-1 with TRBJ1-5; the D is unclear. CDR1 is DFQATT, CDR2 SNEGSKA, per germline (reference sequence). CDR3 length: 11 residues. Between the trimmed V and J ends, which lost 3 bases and 5 bases, there was a span of 5 bases. The chain's CDR3 is CSARVDQPQHF. The CDR3 nucleotides read TGCAGTGCTAGGGTGGATCAGCCCCAGCATTTT.

Only a few counts were recorded for this clonotype. The V gene is TRBV10-2, the J gene TRBJ2-3, with 9 bases identical to TRBD1. CDR3 length equals 17 residues. Trimming cost V 8 bases and J 3 bases; bases outside gene matches: 15. From germline, CDR1 is WSHSY and CDR2 SAAADI. CDR3 coding DNA: TGCGCCAGCTTACCGTTGCCCGGGACAGGGAATACAGATACGCAGTATTTT. Amino acid sequence: CASLPLPGTGNTDTQYF.